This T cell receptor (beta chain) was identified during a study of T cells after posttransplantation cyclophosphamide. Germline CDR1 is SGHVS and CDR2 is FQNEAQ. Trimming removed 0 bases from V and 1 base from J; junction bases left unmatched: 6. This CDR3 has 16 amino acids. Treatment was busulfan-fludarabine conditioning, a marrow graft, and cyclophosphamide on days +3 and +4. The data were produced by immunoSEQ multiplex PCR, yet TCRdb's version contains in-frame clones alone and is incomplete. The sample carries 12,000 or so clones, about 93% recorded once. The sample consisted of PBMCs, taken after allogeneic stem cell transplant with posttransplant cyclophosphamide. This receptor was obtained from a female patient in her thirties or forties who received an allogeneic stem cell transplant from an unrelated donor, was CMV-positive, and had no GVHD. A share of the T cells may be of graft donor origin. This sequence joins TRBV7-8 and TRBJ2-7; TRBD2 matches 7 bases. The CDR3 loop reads CASSLALSGESYEQYF. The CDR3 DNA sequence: TGTGCCAGCAGCTTAGCGTTGAGCGGGGAATCCTACGAGCAGTACTTC.